This T cell receptor (beta chain) was captured in a study of T cells in Graves' hyperthyroidism and ophthalmopathy. Whole-study findings and limits: In the blood, most expanded thyroid clonotypes above 0.001 appeared as well.

Amplified TCR beta CDR3 regions came from RNA transcripts. HTBI primers were used for first-round RT-PCR of the TCR CDR3. Each CDR3 protein is one row after TCRdb ran MiXCR on the multiplex PCR reads. The profile shows approximately 270,000 distinct CDR3 sequences, roughly 14% of them singletons. This clonotype occurred many times. Its target is unknown. The sample consisted of blood. This TCR was sampled from a woman aged 40 to 55 with Graves' hyperthyroidism that later progressed to Graves' ophthalmopathy.

The CDR3 DNA reads as TGCAGCGTTGCCTTACTACAGGGGCACTATGGCTACACCTTC. This translates into CSVALLQGHYGYTF. The chain uses TRBV29-1 and TRBJ1-2, with 7 bases identical to TRBD1. Germline V gene lookup returns CDR1 SQVTM and CDR2 ANQGSEA. The CDR3 is 14 residues long. The junction had 8 bases not matched to a gene; V was cut back by 4 bases and J by 3 bases.